This T cell receptor (beta chain) was sequenced in a study of regulatory T cells in long-lasting Graves disease. This clonotype was counted many times. Time point noted: newly diagnosed GD, antithyroid drugs for less than 3 months. PBMC-derived RNA was used for the TCR library. Building of the TCR beta libraries involved iRepertoire HTBI primers and Arm-PCR of CDR3 regions. Authors' processing steps: Samples collectively showed 62 TRBV and about 15 TRBJ segments. TCRdb independently ran MiXCR on the multiplex PCR reads; one entry per CDR3 protein. The authors' filters were not applied to this entry. The sample gives 200,000 to 250,000 distinct CDR3 sequences, roughly 19% of which show up once; about an eighth is in the top ten. The V gene's germline CDR1 is SQVTM and CDR2 ANQGSEA. The V gene end was trimmed by 5 bases and the J gene end by 5 bases; junction bases not matched to a gene: 5. The CDR3 is 13 amino acids.

These data were likewise used in another study, on T cells in Graves' hyperthyroidism and ophthalmopathy.

The V gene is TRBV29-1, the J gene TRBJ2-2, with 7 bases identical to TRBD1. This clonotype originated in a woman in her 30s with Graves disease. The sample in question was peripheral blood mononuclear cells (PBMCs), obtained at new diagnosis, from a patient treated with antithyroid drugs. The CDR3 DNA sequence: TGCAGCGTTAGCGAGGGGGCAACCGGGGAGCTGTTTTTT. This encodes CSVSEGATGELFF.